Shown below are 10 T cell receptor beta chains from a single sample sequenced in a study of blood T cells in healthy people across ages. Primers used in a second PCR of roughly 6 to 12 cycles were a sample-barcoded 5' primer and a J-beta primer mix. Each CDR3 protein gets one entry after TCRdb re-called the 5' RACE reads with MiXCR. The table lists approximately 810,000 distinct CDR3 sequences, 29% of them singletons. Material for sequencing was blood. The receptors derive from a woman older than 75 in good health.

The rearrangement uses TRBV7-2 and TRBJ2-2; D not resolved. The CDR3 covers 13 residues. With 8 bases removed from V and 5 bases from J, the gap between germline ends came to 12 bases. Germline V gene lookup returns CDR1 SGHTA and CDR2 FQGNSA. As DNA, the CDR3 is TGTGCCAGCCAAGGCTCCGGAACCGGGGAGCTGTTTTTT. It encodes CASQGSGTGELFF.

This clonotype was counted between two and nine times. Just one base apart from a much larger clone, this may be a read error. The chain is built from TRBV7-2 and TRBJ2-7; 11 bases agree with TRBD1. The J segment lost 7 bases and the V segment lost 3 bases, leaving 14 bases of the junction unmatched. The CDR3 sequence is 17 residues long. Germline V gene data show CDR1 as SGHTA and CDR2 as FQGNSA. DNA for the CDR3: TGTGCCAGCAGCTTTCGGGCCACCGGGACAGGGGGAAGTGAGCAGTACTTC. It yields the protein CASSFRATGTGGSEQYF.

This clonotype has a count of ten or more. The chain recombines TRBV7-2 with TRBJ2-3, with D tentatively TRBD1 (5 bases). Germline assignment: CDR1 SGHTA and CDR2 FQGNSA. This CDR3 is built from 15 residues. V was clipped by 2 bases and J by 6 bases, with 15 bases between them. The CDR3 DNA sequence: TGTGCCAGCAGCTTATCCAGGGCGGATTCGGATACGCAGTATTTT. This codes for CASSLSRADSDTQYF.

This clonotype was counted at least ten times. This CDR3 reads CASSLNGQAYSGANVLTF. As DNA, the CDR3 is TGCGCCAGCAGCTTGAATGGACAGGCATACTCTGGGGCCAACGTCCTGACTTTC. The chain recombines TRBV5-1 with TRBJ2-6, with 7 bases matching TRBD1. Germline V gene lookup returns CDR1 SGHRS and CDR2 YFSETQ. The CDR3 totals 18 residues. V lost 1 base, J lost 0 bases, and 7 bases stayed unmatched.

This clonotype came up a few times. The chain couples TRBV20-1 to TRBJ2-3; 12 bases match TRBD2. Losses at the gene ends were 0 bases for V and 8 bases for J; bases not matched to a gene: 9. Germline lookup yields CDR1 DFQATT and CDR2 SNEGSKA (reference sequence). The CDR3 sequence is 16 residues long. CDR3 sequence: CSARDLPSGGALTQYF. CDR3 bases: TGCAGTGCTAGAGATCTTCCTAGCGGGGGGGCCCTTACGCAGTATTTT.

This clonotype has a count of ten or more. This chain links TRBV29-1 with TRBJ2-1; no firm D call. Trimming took 4 bases from V and 1 from J, leaving 11 bases between them. The CDR3 loop spans 14 amino acids. Germline assignment: CDR1 SQVTM and CDR2 ANQGSEA. The DNA for the CDR3 is TGCAGCGTTGTATTAAGTCCATCCTACAATGAGCAGTTCTTC. It yields the protein CSVVLSPSYNEQFF.

J is TRBJ1-4 and V is TRBV24-1; TRBD1 matches 7 bases. From germline, CDR1 is KGHDR and CDR2 SFDVKD. The CDR3 covers 17 residues. The junction had 7 bases not matched to a gene; V was cut back by 1 base and J by 3 bases. CDR3 loop: CATSDLSGTASNEKLFF. The CDR3 DNA reads TGTGCCACCAGTGATTTAAGCGGGACAGCCTCTAATGAAAAACTGTTTTTT.

There are many counts of this clonotype. This sequence joins TRBV20-1 and TRBJ2-3; 9 positions match TRBD2. Germline V gives CDR1 DFQATT, CDR2 SNEGSKA (reference sequence). The length of the CDR3 is 17 residues. Trimming at V came to 6 bases and at J to 6 bases, leaving 19 bases not matched to a gene. The CDR3: CSALGGLAGPLLDTQYF. Here the CDR3 DNA reads TGCAGTGCCCTAGGGGGGCTAGCGGGGCCCTTGTTGGATACGCAGTATTTT.

The chain joins TRBV7-2 to TRBJ2-6; D gene ambiguous. CDR3 length equals 18 residues. CDR1 is SGHTA and CDR2 is FQGNSA in the germline V gene. The ends were cut back, 5 bases at V and 0 bases at J, with 17 bases in the middle. The CDR3 coding sequence is TGTGCCAGCAGCCCTGGCCCAGCCACCGGCTCTGGGGCCAACGTCCTGACTTTC. It codes for CASSPGPATGSGANVLTF.

At least ten counts were recorded for this clonotype. The CDR3 nucleotides are TGTGCCAGCAGGTCCGACGGGAACACTGAAGCTTTCTTT. It is translated as CASRSDGNTEAFF. The gene calls are TRBV12-3 or TRBV12-4 and TRBJ1-1, with D hard to call. This CDR3 has 13 residues. The V end lost 6 bases, the J end lost 1 base, and 9 bases lay between the germline ends.